Sequencing of this TCR beta chain was carried out in a study of blood T cell repertoires in COVID-19. The CDR3 has 15 residues. Trimming took 1 base from V and 4 from J; bases not matched to a gene: 2. The germline V gene has CDR1 SEHNR and CDR2 FQNEAQ (reference sequence). Assay: immunoSEQ multiplex PCR; the TCRdb copy retains only in-frame clones and omits some. The table shows under 250,000 clones, with more than 80% occurring only once. Source material: PBMCs or T cells enriched from blood (not recorded which). The chain has TRBV7-9 and TRBJ1-3; the match to TRBD1 covers 9 bases. This TCR was sampled from a man in his sixties who had recovered from COVID-19. The CDR3 sequence: CASSLDRGQGNTIYF. CDR3 DNA: TGTGCCAGCAGCTTAGACAGGGGGCAAGGAAACACCATATATTTT.